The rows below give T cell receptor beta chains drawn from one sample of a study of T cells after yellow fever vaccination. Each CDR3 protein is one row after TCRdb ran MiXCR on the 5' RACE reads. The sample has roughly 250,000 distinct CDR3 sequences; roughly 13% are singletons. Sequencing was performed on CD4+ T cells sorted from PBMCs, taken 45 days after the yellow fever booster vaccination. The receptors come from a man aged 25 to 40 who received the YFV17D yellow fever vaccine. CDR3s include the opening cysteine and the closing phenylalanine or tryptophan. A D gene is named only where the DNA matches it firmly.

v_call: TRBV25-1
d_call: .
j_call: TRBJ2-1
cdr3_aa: CASSEVPPEQFF

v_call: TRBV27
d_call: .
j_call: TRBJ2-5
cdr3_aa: CASSLSRPPGETQYF

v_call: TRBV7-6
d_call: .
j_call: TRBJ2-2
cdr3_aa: CASSAQRPGTGELFF

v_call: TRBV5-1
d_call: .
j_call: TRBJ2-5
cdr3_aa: CASSKTGTQETQYF

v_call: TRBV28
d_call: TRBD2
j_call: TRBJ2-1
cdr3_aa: CASSLGSSGSNEQFF

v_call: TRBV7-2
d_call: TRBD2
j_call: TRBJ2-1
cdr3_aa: CASSHGTSSYNEQFF

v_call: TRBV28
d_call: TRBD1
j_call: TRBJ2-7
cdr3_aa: CASSLPGTGYEQYF

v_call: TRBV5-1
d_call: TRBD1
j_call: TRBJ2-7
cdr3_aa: CASSSGTGNEQYF

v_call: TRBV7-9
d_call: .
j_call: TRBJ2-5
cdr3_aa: CASSFIGEETQYF

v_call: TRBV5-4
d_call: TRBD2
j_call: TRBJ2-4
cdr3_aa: CASSTDSGRGYIQYF

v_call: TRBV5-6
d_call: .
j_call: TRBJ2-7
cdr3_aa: CASSWSGLPEQYF

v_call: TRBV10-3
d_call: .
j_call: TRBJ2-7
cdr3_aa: CAISEQRGGEQYF

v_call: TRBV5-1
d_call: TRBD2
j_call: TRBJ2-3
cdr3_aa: CASSPGTSGSTDTQYF

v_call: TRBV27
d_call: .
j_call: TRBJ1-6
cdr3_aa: CASSSTYARQPFLPLHF

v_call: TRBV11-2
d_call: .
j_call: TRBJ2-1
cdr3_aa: CASSLGWGEGTRYEQFF

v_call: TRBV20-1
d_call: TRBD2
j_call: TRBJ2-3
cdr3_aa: CSASLSKRGYTDTQYF

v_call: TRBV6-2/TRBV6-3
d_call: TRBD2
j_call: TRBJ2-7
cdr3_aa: CASGGGMSYEQYF

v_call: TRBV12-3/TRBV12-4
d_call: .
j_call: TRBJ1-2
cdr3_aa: CASSPGQYGYTF

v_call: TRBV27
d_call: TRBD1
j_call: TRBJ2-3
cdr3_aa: CASAGTGGLADTQYF

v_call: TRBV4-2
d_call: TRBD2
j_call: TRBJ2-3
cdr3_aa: CASSQDMTAPGLAGGDTQYF

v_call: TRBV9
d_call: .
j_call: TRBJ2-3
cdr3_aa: CASSVEAVGFSDTQYF

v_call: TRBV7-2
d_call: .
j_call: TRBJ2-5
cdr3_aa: CASSLWDETQYF

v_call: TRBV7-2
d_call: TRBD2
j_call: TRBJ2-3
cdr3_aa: CASSLRGRDDTQYF

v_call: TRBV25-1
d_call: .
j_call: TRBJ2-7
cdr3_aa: CASSSTGFEQYF

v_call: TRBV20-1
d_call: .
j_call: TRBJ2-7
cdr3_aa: CSATRGPALEQYF

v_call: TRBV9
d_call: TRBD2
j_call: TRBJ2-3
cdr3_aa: CASSVEWRGGTDTQYF

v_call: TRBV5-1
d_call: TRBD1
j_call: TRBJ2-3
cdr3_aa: CASSIGQGPSTDTQYF

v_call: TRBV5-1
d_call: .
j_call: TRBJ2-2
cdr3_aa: CASSTGTDTGELFF

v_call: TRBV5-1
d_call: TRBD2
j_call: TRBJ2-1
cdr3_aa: CASSPGLAGGSSYNEQFF

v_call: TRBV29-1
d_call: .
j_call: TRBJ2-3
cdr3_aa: CSAAGGSTDTQYF

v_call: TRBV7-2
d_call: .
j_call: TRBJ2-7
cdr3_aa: CASSLGIVYYEQYF

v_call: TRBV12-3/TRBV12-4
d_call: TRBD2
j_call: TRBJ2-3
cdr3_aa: CASSSGLAGDAQYF

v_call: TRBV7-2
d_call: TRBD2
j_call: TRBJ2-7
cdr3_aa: CASSLIPSGSYEQYF

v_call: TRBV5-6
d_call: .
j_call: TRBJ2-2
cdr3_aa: CASSLDRAITGELFF

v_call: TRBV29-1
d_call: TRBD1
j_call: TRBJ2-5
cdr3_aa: CSGKQGKETQYF

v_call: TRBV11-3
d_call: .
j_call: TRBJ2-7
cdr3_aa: CEDWGSAEMSSYEQYF

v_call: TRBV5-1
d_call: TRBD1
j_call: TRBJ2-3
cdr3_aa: CASSLESSARQGVLSTDTQYF

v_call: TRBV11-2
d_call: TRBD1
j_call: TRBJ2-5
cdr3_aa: CASIHRGEETQYF

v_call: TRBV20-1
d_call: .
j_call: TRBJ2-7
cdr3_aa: CSARGQGVYEQYF

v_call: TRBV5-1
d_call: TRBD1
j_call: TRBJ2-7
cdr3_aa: CASSFTPTGTGAAYEQYF

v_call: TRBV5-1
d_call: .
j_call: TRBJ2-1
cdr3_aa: CASSLDLDYNEQFF

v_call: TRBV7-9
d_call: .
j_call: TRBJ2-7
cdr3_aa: CASSVDSGSYEQYF

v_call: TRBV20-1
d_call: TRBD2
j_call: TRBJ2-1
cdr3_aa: CSARDPTSGSSNEQFF

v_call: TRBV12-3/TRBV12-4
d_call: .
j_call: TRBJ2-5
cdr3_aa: CASSQFSSGGQETQYF

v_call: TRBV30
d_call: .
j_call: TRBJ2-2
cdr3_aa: CAWSPLRNTGELFF

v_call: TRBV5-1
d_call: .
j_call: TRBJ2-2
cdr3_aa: CASSPGKGARTGELFF

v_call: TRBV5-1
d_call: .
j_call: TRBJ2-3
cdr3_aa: CASSSLESYTQYF

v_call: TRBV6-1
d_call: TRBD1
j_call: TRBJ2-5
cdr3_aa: CASKSFGDRDATQYF

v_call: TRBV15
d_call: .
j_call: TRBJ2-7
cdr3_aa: CATSRDRGEQYF

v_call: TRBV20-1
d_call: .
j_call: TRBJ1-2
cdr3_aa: CSATGLRKHGYTF

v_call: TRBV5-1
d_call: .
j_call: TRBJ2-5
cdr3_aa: CASSLGLGHPIEPQYF

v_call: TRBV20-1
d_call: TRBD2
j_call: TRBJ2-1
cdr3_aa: CSARVRLAGDGEQFF

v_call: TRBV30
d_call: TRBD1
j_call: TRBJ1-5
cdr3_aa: CAWGQGNQPQHF

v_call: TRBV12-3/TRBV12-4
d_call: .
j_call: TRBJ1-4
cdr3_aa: CASTANEKLFF

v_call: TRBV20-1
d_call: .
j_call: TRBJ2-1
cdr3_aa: CSARFAGSSYNEQFF

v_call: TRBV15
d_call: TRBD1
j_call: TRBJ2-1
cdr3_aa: CATSREGQGGAYNEQFF

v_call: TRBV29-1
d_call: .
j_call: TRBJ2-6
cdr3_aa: CSVEKFSGANVLTF